The subject of this entry is one T cell receptor beta chain. The data are from a study of blood T cell repertoires in COVID-19. Study-level information: COVID-19 samples, acute and convalescent, were from the United States, Italy and Spain. T cells, B-cell-depleted T cells, or PBMCs supplied cDNA or gDNA.

The repertoire was sequenced with immunoSEQ multiplex PCR; TCRdb's copy has only in-frame clones and lacks some. Found here are 100,000 to 120,000 clones, about 88% of them singletons; the top ten hold about 3%. CDR1 and CDR2 (germline): SEHNR, FQNEAQ (reference sequence). The CDR3 covers 15 residues. V dropped 6 bases and J dropped 2; count of bases not matched to a gene: 4. The chain uses TRBV7-9 and TRBJ2-1; TRBD2 matches 10 bases. The material sequenced was peripheral blood. The source of this sequence is a woman aged 45-59 years with acute or convalescent COVID-19. The DNA for the CDR3 is TGTGCCAGCAGTTCCCTAGCGGGAGCCTACAATGAGCAGTTCTTC. It translates to CASSSLAGAYNEQFF. Together with reference TRBV7-9 and TRBJ2-1, the CDR3 gives the full variable domain: DTGVSQNPRHKITKRGQNVTFRCDPISEHNRLYWYRQTLGQGPEFLTYFQNEAQLEKSRLLSDRFSAERPKGSFSTLEIQRTEQGDSAMYLCASSSLAGAYNEQFFGPGTRLTVL.